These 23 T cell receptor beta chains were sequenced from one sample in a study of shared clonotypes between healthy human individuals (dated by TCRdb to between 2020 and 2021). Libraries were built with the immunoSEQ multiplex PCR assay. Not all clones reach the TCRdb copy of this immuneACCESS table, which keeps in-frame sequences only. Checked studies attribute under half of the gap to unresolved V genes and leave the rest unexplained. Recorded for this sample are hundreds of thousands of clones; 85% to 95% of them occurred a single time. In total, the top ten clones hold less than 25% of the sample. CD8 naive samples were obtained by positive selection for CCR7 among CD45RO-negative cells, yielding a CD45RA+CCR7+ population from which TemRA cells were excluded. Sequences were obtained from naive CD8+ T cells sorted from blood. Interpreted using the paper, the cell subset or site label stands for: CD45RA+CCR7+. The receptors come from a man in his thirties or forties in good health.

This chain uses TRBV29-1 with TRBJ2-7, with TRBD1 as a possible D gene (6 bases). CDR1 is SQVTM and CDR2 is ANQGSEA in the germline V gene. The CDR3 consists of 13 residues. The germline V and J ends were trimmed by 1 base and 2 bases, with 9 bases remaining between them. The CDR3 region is CSVEGGHTYEQYF. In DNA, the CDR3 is TGCAGCGTTGAAGGGGGACATACCTACGAGCAGTACTTC.

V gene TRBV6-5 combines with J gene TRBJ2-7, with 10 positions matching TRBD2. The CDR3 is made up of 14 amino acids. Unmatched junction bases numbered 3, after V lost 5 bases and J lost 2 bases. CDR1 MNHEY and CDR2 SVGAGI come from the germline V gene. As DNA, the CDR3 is TGTGCCAGCAGTCTAGCGGGAGCCACCTACGAGCAGTACTTC. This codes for CASSLAGATYEQYF.

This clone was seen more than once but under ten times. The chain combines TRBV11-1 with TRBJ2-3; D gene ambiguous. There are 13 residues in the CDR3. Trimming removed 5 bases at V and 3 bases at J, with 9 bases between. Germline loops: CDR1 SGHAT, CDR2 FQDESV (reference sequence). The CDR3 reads CASSPIGTDTQYF. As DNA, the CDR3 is TGTGCCAGCAGCCCTATTGGGACAGATACGCAGTATTTT.

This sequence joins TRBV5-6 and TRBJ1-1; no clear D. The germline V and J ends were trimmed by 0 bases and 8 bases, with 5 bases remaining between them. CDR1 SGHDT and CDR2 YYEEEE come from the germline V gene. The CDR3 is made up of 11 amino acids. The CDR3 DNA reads TGTGCCAGCAGCTTGGGAATAGAAGCTTTCTTT. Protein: CASSLGIEAFF. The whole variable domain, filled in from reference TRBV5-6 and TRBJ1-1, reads DAGVTQSPTHLIKTRGQQVTLRCSPKSGHDTVSWYQQALGQGPQFIFQYYEEEERQRGNFPDRFSGHQFPNYSSELNVNALLLGDSALYLCASSLGIEAFFGQGTRLTVV.

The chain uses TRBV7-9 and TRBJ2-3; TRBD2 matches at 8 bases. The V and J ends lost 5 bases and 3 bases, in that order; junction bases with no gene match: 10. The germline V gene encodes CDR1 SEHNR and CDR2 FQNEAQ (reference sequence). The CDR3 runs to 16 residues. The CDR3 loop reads CASSPISGSGTDTQYF. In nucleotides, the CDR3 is TGTGCCAGCAGCCCTATAAGCGGGAGTGGGACAGATACGCAGTATTTT.

The CDR3 nucleotides read TGTGCCATCAGCGATACAGGGGCCATGAACACTGAAGCTTTCTTT. Translating it yields CAISDTGAMNTEAFF. This rearrangement joins TRBV10-3 to TRBJ1-1; TRBD1 matches 7 bases. J lost 0 bases, V lost 6 bases, and 7 bases had no gene match. The CDR3 has 15 residues. The germline CDR1 and CDR2 sequences are ENHRY and SYGVKD.

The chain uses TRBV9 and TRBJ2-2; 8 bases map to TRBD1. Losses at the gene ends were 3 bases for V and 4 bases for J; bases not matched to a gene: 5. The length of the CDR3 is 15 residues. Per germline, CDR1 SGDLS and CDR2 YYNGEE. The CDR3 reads CASSGRQGSTGELFF. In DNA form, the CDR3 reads TGTGCCAGCAGCGGACGACAGGGGAGCACCGGGGAGCTGTTTTTT.

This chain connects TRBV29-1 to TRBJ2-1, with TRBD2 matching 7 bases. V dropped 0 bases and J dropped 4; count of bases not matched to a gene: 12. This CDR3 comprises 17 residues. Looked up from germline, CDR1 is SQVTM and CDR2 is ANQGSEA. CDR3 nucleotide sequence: TGCAGCGTTGAAGATGGGATTAGCGGGTCCTCTTACAATGAGCAGTTCTTC. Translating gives CSVEDGISGSSYNEQFF.

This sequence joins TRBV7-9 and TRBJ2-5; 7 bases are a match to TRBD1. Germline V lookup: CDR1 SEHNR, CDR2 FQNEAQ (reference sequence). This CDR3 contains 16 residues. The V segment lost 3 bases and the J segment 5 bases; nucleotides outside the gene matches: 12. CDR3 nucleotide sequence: TGTGCCAGCAGCTTTTCGGGCAGACAGGGAGAGGAGACCCAGTACTTC. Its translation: CASSFSGRQGEETQYF.

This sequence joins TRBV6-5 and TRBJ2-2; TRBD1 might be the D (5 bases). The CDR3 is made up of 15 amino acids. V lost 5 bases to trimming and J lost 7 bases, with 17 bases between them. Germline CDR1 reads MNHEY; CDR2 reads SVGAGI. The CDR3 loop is CASSPGRAEGGELFF. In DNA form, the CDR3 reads TGTGCCAGCAGTCCAGGGCGAGCAGAAGGCGGGGAGCTGTTTTTT.

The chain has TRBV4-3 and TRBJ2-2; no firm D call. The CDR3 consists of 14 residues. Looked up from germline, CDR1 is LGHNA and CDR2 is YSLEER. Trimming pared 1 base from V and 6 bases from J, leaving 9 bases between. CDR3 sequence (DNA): TGCGCCAGCAGCCAAGGGGCTAGGGCCGGGGAGCTGTTTTTT. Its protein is CASSQGARAGELFF.

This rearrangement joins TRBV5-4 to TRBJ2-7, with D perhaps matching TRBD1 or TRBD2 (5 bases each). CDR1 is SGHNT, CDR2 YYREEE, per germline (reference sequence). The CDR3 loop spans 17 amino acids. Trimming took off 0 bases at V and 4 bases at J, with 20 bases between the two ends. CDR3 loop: CASSLDRFSGAQYEQYF. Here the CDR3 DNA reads TGTGCCAGCAGCTTGGACAGATTTTCCGGGGCCCAATACGAGCAGTACTTC. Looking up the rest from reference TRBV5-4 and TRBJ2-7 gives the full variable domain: ETGVTQSPTHLIKTRGQQVTLRCSSQSGHNTVSWYQQALGQGPQFIFQYYREEENGRGNFPPRFSGLQFPNYSSELNVNALELDDSALYLCASSLDRFSGAQYEQYFGPGTRLTVT.

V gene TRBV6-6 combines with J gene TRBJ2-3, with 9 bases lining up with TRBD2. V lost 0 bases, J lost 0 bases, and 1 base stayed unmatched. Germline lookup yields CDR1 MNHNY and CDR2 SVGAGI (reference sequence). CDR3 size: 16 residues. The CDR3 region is CASSYSAGGSTDTQYF. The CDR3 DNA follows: TGTGCCAGCAGTTACTCTGCGGGAGGGAGCACAGATACGCAGTATTTT.

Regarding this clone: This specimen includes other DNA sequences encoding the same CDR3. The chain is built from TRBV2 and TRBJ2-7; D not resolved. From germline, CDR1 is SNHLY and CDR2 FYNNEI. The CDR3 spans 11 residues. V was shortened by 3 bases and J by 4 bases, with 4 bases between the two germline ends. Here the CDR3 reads CASSEGYEQYF. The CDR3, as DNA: TGTGCCAGCAGTGAGGGTTACGAGCAGTACTTC.

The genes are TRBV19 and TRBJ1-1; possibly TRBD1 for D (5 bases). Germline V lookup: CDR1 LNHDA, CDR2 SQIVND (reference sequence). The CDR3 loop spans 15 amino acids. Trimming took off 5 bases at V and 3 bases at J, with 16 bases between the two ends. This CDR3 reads CASSETGAMYTEAFF. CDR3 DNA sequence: TGTGCCAGTAGTGAAACAGGAGCGATGTACACTGAAGCTTTCTTT. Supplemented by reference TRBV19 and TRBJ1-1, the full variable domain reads DGGITQSPKYLFRKEGQNVTLSCEQNLNHDAMYWYRQDPGQGLRLIYYSQIVNDFQKGDIAEGYSVSREKKESFPLTVTSAQKNPTAFYLCASSETGAMYTEAFFGQGTRLTVV.

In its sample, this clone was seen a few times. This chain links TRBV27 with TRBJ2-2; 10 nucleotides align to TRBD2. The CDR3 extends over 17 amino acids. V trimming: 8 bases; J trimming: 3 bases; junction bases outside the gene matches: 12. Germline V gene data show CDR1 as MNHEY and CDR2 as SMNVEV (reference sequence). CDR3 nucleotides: TGTGCCAGCGCGTCCAGGCCTAGCGGGAGATACACCGGGGAGCTGTTTTTT. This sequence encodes CASASRPSGRYTGELFF.

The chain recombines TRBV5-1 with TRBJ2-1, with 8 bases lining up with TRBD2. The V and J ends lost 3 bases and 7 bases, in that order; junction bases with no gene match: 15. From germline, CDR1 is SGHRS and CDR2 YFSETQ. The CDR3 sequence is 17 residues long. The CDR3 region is CASSSPPGGGSLNEQFF. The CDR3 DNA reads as TGCGCCAGCAGCTCGCCCCCGGGCGGGGGGTCCTTAAATGAGCAGTTCTTC.

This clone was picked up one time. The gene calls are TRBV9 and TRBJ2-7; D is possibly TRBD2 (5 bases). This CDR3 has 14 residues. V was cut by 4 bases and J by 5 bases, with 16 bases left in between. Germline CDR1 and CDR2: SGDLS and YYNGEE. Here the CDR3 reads CASSPSGSRNEQYF. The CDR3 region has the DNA TGTGCCAGCAGCCCCAGCGGTTCGAGAAACGAGCAGTACTTC.

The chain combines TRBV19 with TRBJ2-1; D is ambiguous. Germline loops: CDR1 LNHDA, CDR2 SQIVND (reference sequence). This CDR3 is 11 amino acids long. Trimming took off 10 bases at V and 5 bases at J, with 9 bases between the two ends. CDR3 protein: CATDLNNEQFF. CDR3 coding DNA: TGTGCCACCGACTTAAACAATGAGCAGTTCTTC.

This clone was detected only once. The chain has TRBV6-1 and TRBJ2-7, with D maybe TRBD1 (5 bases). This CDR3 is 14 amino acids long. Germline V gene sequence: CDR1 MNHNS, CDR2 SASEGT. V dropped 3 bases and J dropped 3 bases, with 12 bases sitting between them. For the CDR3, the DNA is TGTGCCAGCAGTGACTTCGACAGCCACTACGAGCAGTACTTC. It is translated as CASSDFDSHYEQYF.

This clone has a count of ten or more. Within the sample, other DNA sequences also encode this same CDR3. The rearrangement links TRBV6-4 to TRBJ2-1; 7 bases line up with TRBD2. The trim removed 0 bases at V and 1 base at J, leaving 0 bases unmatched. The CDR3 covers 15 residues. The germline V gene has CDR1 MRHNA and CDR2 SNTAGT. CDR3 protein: CASSDSSGSYNEQFF. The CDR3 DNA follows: TGTGCCAGCAGTGACTCTAGCGGGTCCTACAATGAGCAGTTCTTC.

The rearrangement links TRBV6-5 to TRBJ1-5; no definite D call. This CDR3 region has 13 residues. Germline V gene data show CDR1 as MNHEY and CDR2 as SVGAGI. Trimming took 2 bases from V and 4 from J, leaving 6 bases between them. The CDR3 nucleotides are TGTGCCAGCAGTTACGGATGGAATCAGCCCCAGCATTTT. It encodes CASSYGWNQPQHF.

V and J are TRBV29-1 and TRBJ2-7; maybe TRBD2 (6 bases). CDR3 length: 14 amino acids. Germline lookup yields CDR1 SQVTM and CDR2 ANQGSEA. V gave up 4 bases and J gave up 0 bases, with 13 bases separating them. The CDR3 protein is CSVGGDGDSYEQYF. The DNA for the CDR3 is TGCAGCGTTGGGGGGGACGGCGACTCCTACGAGCAGTACTTC.